A selection of T cell receptor beta chains follows, all from one sample in a study of cytomegalovirus exposure and HLA in healthy donors. Sequencing used immunoSEQ multiplex PCR; TCRdb keeps in-frame clones, though not all of them. Of fewer than 40,000 clones listed, 86% are singletons. Specimen: PBMCs. The receptors here all came from a woman in her 40s in good health and CMV-seropositive. The CDR3 runs from the conserved cysteine through the conserved F or W. A D gene is named only where the DNA matches it firmly. A row's size may be missing; if present it is once, few, many or a size class.

abundance: -; d_gene: -; v_gene: TRBV4-3; j_gene: TRBJ2-7; CDR3nt: TGCGCCAGCAGCCAGGCGGCCTCAATATCCTACGAGCAGTACTTC; CDR3aa: CASSQAASISYEQYF
abundance: few; d_gene: -; v_gene: TRBV5-4; j_gene: TRBJ1-1; CDR3nt: TGCGCCAGCAGCCAAGAGGGAGACACTGAAGCTTTCTTT; CDR3aa: CASSQEGDTEAFF
abundance: -; d_gene: -; v_gene: TRBV28; j_gene: TRBJ1-5; CDR3nt: TGTGCCAGCAGTTTAATTCTTGGACGGGGTAGTGGCAATCAGCCCCAGCATTTT; CDR3aa: CASSLILGRGSGNQPQHF
abundance: -; d_gene: TRBD2; v_gene: TRBV7-8; j_gene: TRBJ2-7; CDR3nt: TGTGCCAGCAGCCAACGGACTAGCGGGGGCTACGAGCAGTACTTC; CDR3aa: CASSQRTSGGYEQYF
abundance: few; d_gene: -; v_gene: TRBV5-4; j_gene: TRBJ2-7; CDR3nt: TGTGCCAGCAGCCCCGAGGGTCTAGACTACGAGCAGTACTTC; CDR3aa: CASSPEGLDYEQYF
abundance: -; d_gene: -; v_gene: TRBV19; j_gene: TRBJ1-2; CDR3nt: TGTGCCAGTAGTCGCCAGGACTCCTATGGCTACACCTTC; CDR3aa: CASSRQDSYGYTF
abundance: -; d_gene: -; v_gene: TRBV12-1; j_gene: TRBJ2-1; CDR3nt: TGTGCCAGCAGCTGCTGGGGCGAGCAGTTCTTC; CDR3aa: CASSCWGEQFF
abundance: -; d_gene: -; v_gene: TRBV6-5; j_gene: TRBJ1-3; CDR3nt: TGTGCCAGCAGCGCTCTCGGGGGTGGAAACACCATATATTTT; CDR3aa: CASSALGGGNTIYF
abundance: -; d_gene: TRBD1; v_gene: TRBV10-2; j_gene: TRBJ2-1; CDR3nt: TGCGCCAGCAACAGTCAGGGGGCGCGAAGGAATGAGCAGTTCTTC; CDR3aa: CASNSQGARRNEQFF
abundance: -; d_gene: -; v_gene: TRBV2; j_gene: TRBJ1-5; CDR3nt: TGTGCCAGCAGTGAATCCCAGGCCCTCCCCCAGCATTTT; CDR3aa: CASSESQALPQHF
abundance: -; d_gene: -; v_gene: TRBV28; j_gene: TRBJ1-5; CDR3nt: TGTGCCAGCAGTTCCCAGGGGTCTGGCAATCAGCCCCAGCATTTT; CDR3aa: CASSSQGSGNQPQHF
abundance: -; d_gene: -; v_gene: TRBV4-3; j_gene: TRBJ1-2; CDR3nt: TGCGCCAGCAGCCAGACCATCGGGGGAGCAAACTATGGCTACACCTTC; CDR3aa: CASSQTIGGANYGYTF
abundance: -; d_gene: -; v_gene: TRBV6-1; j_gene: TRBJ1-1; CDR3nt: TGTGCCAGCAGTGAAGCGGCCGGGGTTGGGAACACTGAAGCTTTCTTT; CDR3aa: CASSEAAGVGNTEAFF
abundance: -; d_gene: -; v_gene: TRBV6-1; j_gene: TRBJ1-5; CDR3nt: TGTGCCAGCAGTGATTACAGGGTAAATCAGCCCCAGCATTTT; CDR3aa: CASSDYRVNQPQHF
abundance: -; d_gene: -; v_gene: TRBV5-4; j_gene: TRBJ1-6; CDR3nt: TGTGCCAGCAGCTTTAATGGACAGAGTCTTAATTCACCCCTCCACTTT; CDR3aa: CASSFNGQSLNSPLHF
abundance: -; d_gene: -; v_gene: TRBV29-1; j_gene: TRBJ2-7; CDR3nt: TGCAGCATCTCGGGACTTTTCTACGAGCAGTACTTC; CDR3aa: CSISGLFYEQYF
abundance: few; d_gene: -; v_gene: TRBV6-5; j_gene: TRBJ1-4; CDR3nt: TGTGCCAGCAGTTACGGGGCTCACCCAACTAATGAAAAACTGTTTTTT; CDR3aa: CASSYGAHPTNEKLFF
abundance: -; d_gene: -; v_gene: TRBV5-1; j_gene: TRBJ1-1; CDR3nt: TGCGCCAGCAGCCTCCTCCAGGGAAAGGGGACTGAAGCTTTCTTT; CDR3aa: CASSLLQGKGTEAFF
abundance: few; d_gene: -; v_gene: TRBV7-2; j_gene: TRBJ1-2; CDR3nt: TGTGCCAGCAGCTTATTCCCTTCTGATGGCTACACCTTC; CDR3aa: CASSLFPSDGYTF
abundance: -; d_gene: TRBD2; v_gene: TRBV19; j_gene: TRBJ2-7; CDR3nt: TGTGCCAGTAGCCCGACGGGGGGATCCTACGAGCAGTACTTC; CDR3aa: CASSPTGGSYEQYF
abundance: -; d_gene: TRBD1; v_gene: TRBV2; j_gene: TRBJ1-5; CDR3nt: TGTGCCAGCAACAGGGGGCTTCAGCCCCAGCATTTT; CDR3aa: CASNRGLQPQHF
abundance: -; d_gene: -; v_gene: TRBV10-3; j_gene: TRBJ1-3; CDR3nt: TGTGCCATCAGTGAGTCGAAGGGAAGGGGAAGTTCCTCGGGAAACACCATATATTTT; CDR3aa: CAISESKGRGSSSGNTIYF
abundance: -; d_gene: -; v_gene: TRBV7-2; j_gene: TRBJ2-1; CDR3nt: TGTGCCAGCAGCCGCGGACAGTTCAATGAGCAGTTCTTC; CDR3aa: CASSRGQFNEQFF
abundance: -; d_gene: -; v_gene: TRBV6-5; j_gene: TRBJ2-7; CDR3nt: TGTGCCAGCAGTTTGGGCCACCTGGCCTACGAGCAGTACTTC; CDR3aa: CASSLGHLAYEQYF